The rows below give T cell receptor beta chains drawn from one sample of a study of T cells expressing NK-cell markers. Reprocessing the 5' RACE reads, TCRdb reports a single entry for every CDR3 protein and omits DNA. The ten top clones account for approximately 3.6%, within a sample of 500,000 to 700,000 distinct CDR3 sequences. What was sequenced was blood T cells: a sorted CD56 or NKG2C T cell subset, CD4+ or CD8+ T cells, or bulk PBMC T cells (not recorded which). All receptors come from a man between 18 and 29 years old in good health. The CDR3 runs from the conserved cysteine through the conserved F or W.

>TRBJ2-2|TRBV5-1
CASSLGQQANTGELFF
>TRBJ1-5|TRBV12-3/TRBV12-4
CASSGGPVTQHF
>TRBJ1-2|TRBV12-3/TRBV12-4
CASRKQGGNYGYTF
>TRBJ2-5|TRBV7-2
CASSAYRVQETQYF
>TRBJ2-5|TRBV29-1
CSVEHRRFETQYF
>TRBJ2-2|TRBV12-3/TRBV12-4
CASSHRTGNAGELFF
>TRBJ1-1|TRBV9
CASSGGDTEAFF
>TRBJ2-3|TRBV5-1
CASSFSPSGVTQYF
>TRBJ2-1|TRBV29-1
CSVGGARTGLNEQFF
>TRBJ2-1|TRBV4-3
CASSQDLITGGAEQFF
>TRBJ2-7|TRBV7-2
CASSLRPGDYEQYF
>TRBJ2-1|TRBV2
CASRQDNEQFF
>TRBJ1-2|TRBV29-1
CSAPVGGSNYGYTF
>TRBJ2-3|TRBV5-5
CASRVWTSGRTDTQYF
>TRBJ1-2|TRBV10-3
CAISESSKGRHQGGYTF
>TRBJ2-1|TRBV4-1
CASSHRDVGNNEQFF
>TRBJ2-2|TRBV7-3
CASSSGLAGLSGELFF
>TRBJ2-7|TRBV27
CASSGEGGEQYF
>TRBJ1-3|TRBV20-1
CSAWDSSGNTIYF
>TRBJ2-1|TRBV20-1
CSARDRQAGGPYEQFF
>TRBJ2-3|TRBV7-2
CASSPRGTSGSTDTQYF